Below are 22 T cell receptor beta chains sequenced from a single sample in a study of OX40 agonist ivuxolimab in advanced cancers. Preparation of the library involved the immunoSEQ multiplex PCR assay. TCRdb provides this immuneACCESS table in a form limited to in-frame rearrangements. Some clones are lacking; in checked studies, under half of them reflect an unresolved V gene, and why the rest are absent is not known. Within this sample are 69,000 or so clones, with 82% of them counted one time only. The ten most abundant clones make up approximately 5% of the sample. Specimen: CD4+ or CD8+ T cells sorted from blood, collected in a trial of the OX40 agonist ivuxolimab. These receptors originate from an adult with an advanced solid tumor such as melanoma, head and neck, liver or kidney cancer.

The chain carries TRBV4-1 and TRBJ1-5; D gene uncertain. CDR1 and CDR2 (germline): MGHRA, YSYEKL. Trimming cost V 5 bases and J 7 bases, with 21 bases left between them. The CDR3 has 16 amino acids. CDR3 nucleotides: TGCGCCAGCAGCTCCTATTGGGCAGGCGAAGGGCAGCCCCAGCATTTT. This gives the protein CASSSYWAGEGQPQHF.

The chain joins TRBV7-7 to TRBJ2-1, with a tentative D call TRBD1 (5 bases). The CDR3 is 13 amino acids. Trimming shortened V by 5 bases and J by 6 bases, and 11 bases separated the two germline ends. Germline V CDR1 and CDR2: SSHAT, FNYEAQ (reference sequence). The CDR3 DNA follows: TGTGCCAGCAGCCAAGGGGCCCTCAATGAGCAGTTCTTC. Amino acids: CASSQGALNEQFF.

This chain links TRBV29-1 with TRBJ2-5, with 8 bases fitting TRBD1. From germline, CDR1 is SQVTM and CDR2 ANQGSEA. With V trimmed by 6 bases and J by 0 bases, 6 bases remained unmatched. This CDR3 is built from 14 residues. The chain's CDR3 is CSVKGQVNQETQYF. The CDR3 DNA sequence: TGCAGCGTGAAGGGACAGGTAAACCAAGAGACCCAGTACTTC.

V and J are TRBV7-2 and TRBJ2-1; D remains ambiguous. The ends were cut back, 1 base at V and 7 bases at J, with 5 bases in the middle. CDR1 is SGHTA, CDR2 FQGNSA, per germline. The CDR3 contains 12 residues. The CDR3 DNA is TGTGCCAGCAGCTTAGAAGTAAATGAGCAGTTCTTC. This sequence encodes CASSLEVNEQFF.

This clone was observed a few times. The genes are TRBV7-6 and TRBJ1-1; D is undetermined. Germline CDR1 SGHVS, CDR2 FNYEAQ. Deletions cut 5 bases from V and 4 bases from J, with 17 bases between. The CDR3 covers 15 residues. Here the CDR3 reads CASSPRIDGRTEAFF. The CDR3 bases are TGTGCCAGCAGCCCGCGAATCGACGGCCGCACTGAAGCTTTCTTT.

The CDR3 sequence: CASSLGLDNEQFF. For the CDR3, the DNA is TGTGCCAGCAGCCTTGGACTAGACAATGAGCAGTTCTTC. The J gene is TRBJ2-1, the V gene TRBV11-3, with 7 bases matching TRBD2. The CDR3 is made up of 13 amino acids. V shed 5 bases, J shed 5 bases, and the junction held 3 bases outside the gene matches. The V gene's germline CDR1 is SGHNT and CDR2 YENEEA.

The gene calls are TRBV5-5 and TRBJ2-7; perhaps TRBD2 as D (5 bases). The germline V gene encodes CDR1 SGHKS and CDR2 YYEKEE (reference sequence). The CDR3 contains 14 residues. The V end was cut by 1 base, the J end by 4 bases, with 12 bases between. The CDR3 DNA is TGTGCCAGCAGCTTGACGGGGAATAGTTACGAGCAGTACTTC. This gives the protein CASSLTGNSYEQYF. Full variable domain (rest looked up from reference TRBV5-5 and TRBJ2-7): DAGVTQSPTHLIKTRGQQVTLRCSPISGHKSVSWYQQVLGQGPQFIFQYYEKEERGRGNFPDRFSARQFPNYSSELNVNALLLGDSALYLCASSLTGNSYEQYFGPGTRLTVT.

This chain uses TRBV5-8 with TRBJ2-3; no clear D. In germline, CDR1 is SGHTS, CDR2 YDEGEE. V was pared by 7 bases and J by 6 bases, with 18 bases between. This CDR3 has 14 residues. The CDR3 loop reads CASSQVPLGDTQYF. CDR3 nucleotides: TGTGCCAGCTCACAAGTCCCCCTTGGGGATACGCAGTATTTT.

V and J are TRBV29-1 and TRBJ2-5; D is ambiguous. Per the germline V gene, CDR1 is SQVTM and CDR2 is ANQGSEA. The CDR3 sequence is 15 residues long. V lost 3 bases and J lost 1, with 15 bases in between. CDR3 in amino acids: CSVDWVAFLQETQYF. The DNA of the CDR3 is TGCAGCGTTGACTGGGTCGCCTTCCTCCAAGAGACCCAGTACTTC.

The V and J genes are TRBV7-9 and TRBJ2-1; 7 positions match TRBD2. Germline CDR1 and CDR2: SEHNR and FQNEAQ (reference sequence). V lost 1 base and J lost 4; bases outside the gene matches: 7. The CDR3 loop spans 16 amino acids. The chain's CDR3 is CASSLGMTGGYNEQFF. DNA of the CDR3: TGTGCCAGCAGCTTAGGTATGACGGGGGGATACAATGAGCAGTTCTTC.

This clone was detected a few times. The rearrangement links TRBV7-2 to TRBJ1-5; D not resolved. The CDR3 has 15 residues. The V end was cut by 1 base, the J end by 0 bases, with 7 bases between. Per germline, CDR1 SGHTA and CDR2 FQGNSA. CDR3 nucleotide sequence: TGTGCCAGCAGCTTAGGAGTGGATAGCAATCAGCCCCAGCATTTT. Residues: CASSLGVDSNQPQHF.

A note on this clone: Likely a read error: the CDR3 ends without its conserved phenylalanine or tryptophan. This chain uses TRBV28 with TRBJ1-2; D gene ambiguous. There are 14 residues in the CDR3. CDR1 MDHEN and CDR2 SYDVKM come from the germline V gene. V shed 6 bases and J shed 5 bases, with 16 bases lying between them. CDR3 residues: CASSPGLKAYGYTL. The DNA of the CDR3 is TGTGCCAGCAGCCCGGGCCTCAAGGCGTATGGCTACACCCTC.

The chain employs TRBV19 and TRBJ2-5; possible D gene TRBD1, 5 bases. In germline, CDR1 is LNHDA, CDR2 SQIVND (reference sequence). CDR3 size: 13 residues. Trimming took off 4 bases at V and 5 bases at J, with 11 bases between the two ends. The CDR3, as DNA: TGTGCCAGTAGTACAGGGTTTTTTGAGACCCAGTACTTC. Translation: CASSTGFFETQYF.

The CDR3 loop reads CASSLGTPRGQYF. The DNA of the CDR3 is TGTGCCAGCAGCTTGGGGACCCCCCGTGGGCAGTACTTC. The V gene is TRBV9, the J gene TRBJ2-7, with D perhaps being TRBD1 or TRBD2 (5 bases each). This CDR3 region has 13 residues. From germline, CDR1 is SGDLS and CDR2 YYNGEE. V gave up 4 bases and J gave up 9 bases, with 17 bases separating them. Drawing the rest from reference TRBV9 and TRBJ2-7, the complete variable domain is DSGVTQTPKHLITATGQRVTLRCSPRSGDLSVYWYQQSLDQGLQFLIQYYNGEERAKGNILERFSAQQFPDLHSELNLSSLELGDSALYFCASSLGTPRGQYFGPGTRLTVT.

This chain links TRBV28 with TRBJ2-7; D unresolved. The germline CDR1 and CDR2 sequences are MDHEN and SYDVKM. The CDR3 is 14 residues long. V was cut by 4 bases and J by 6 bases, with 16 bases left in between. In nucleotides, the CDR3 is TGTGCCAGCAGTTCACCTACAAGGGTAAGCGAGCAGTACTTC. It is translated as CASSSPTRVSEQYF.

The genes are TRBV19 and TRBJ2-3, with TRBD2 matching 11 bases. Losses at the gene ends were 5 bases for V and 6 bases for J; bases not matched to a gene: 7. This CDR3 spans 15 amino acids. Germline V gene data show CDR1 as LNHDA and CDR2 as SQIVND (reference sequence). This chain's CDR3 is CASSQLAGVVDTQYF. CDR3 coding DNA: TGTGCCAGTAGTCAACTAGCGGGAGTAGTGGATACGCAGTATTTT.

V gene TRBV9 combines with J gene TRBJ2-1; TRBD2 aligns across 11 bases. Germline CDR1 SGDLS, CDR2 YYNGEE. V trimming: 4 bases; J trimming: 5 bases; junction bases outside the gene matches: 8. The CDR3 is made up of 16 amino acids. In DNA form, the CDR3 reads TGTGCCAGCAGCCGTACACTAGCGGGGGCCAACAATGAGCAGTTCTTC. Its translation is CASSRTLAGANNEQFF.

J is TRBJ2-1 and V is TRBV11-2, with 9 bases fitting TRBD2. CDR1 is SGHAT and CDR2 is FQNNGV in the germline V gene. The CDR3 has 16 amino acids. V gave up 0 bases and J gave up 5 bases; unmatched junction bases: 5. CDR3 nucleotide sequence: TGTGCCAGCAGCTTAGAGCCGGGACTAGCTCACAATGAGCAGTTCTTC. Its protein is CASSLEPGLAHNEQFF.

This chain uses TRBV5-1 with TRBJ2-4, with D possibly being TRBD2 (6 bases). CDR3 length equals 13 residues. The germline CDR1 and CDR2 sequences are SGHRS and YFSETQ. V gave up 2 bases and J gave up 15 bases, with 18 bases separating them. The chain's CDR3 is CASSFIPAGLGYF. The CDR3 nucleotides read TGCGCCAGCAGCTTCATACCCGCGGGACTCGGGTACTTC.

The rearrangement joins TRBV28 to TRBJ1-4; no firm D call. This CDR3 has 13 residues. CDR1 is MDHEN and CDR2 is SYDVKM in the germline V gene. Trimming removed 7 bases from V and 3 bases from J, with 9 bases in between. The CDR3 nucleotides are TGTGCCAGCACCTCCAAACCTAATGAAAAACTGTTTTTT. Translated: CASTSKPNEKLFF. The entire variable domain, with the rest obtained from reference TRBV28 and TRBJ1-4, is as follows: DVKVTQSSRYLVKRTGEKVFLECVQDMDHENMFWYRQDPGLGLRLIYFSYDVKMKEKGDIPEGYSVSREKKERFSLILESASTNQTSMYLCASTSKPNEKLFFGSGTQLSVL.

The chain combines TRBV28 with TRBJ1-1; 9 nucleotides match TRBD1. This CDR3 contains 13 residues. CDR1 and CDR2 from the germline V gene are MDHEN and SYDVKM. The junction had 4 bases not matched to a gene; V was cut back by 6 bases and J by 5 bases. The CDR3, as DNA: TGTGCCAGCAGGCGACAGGGGGTAACTGAAGCTTTCTTT. It specifies CASRRQGVTEAFF.

The V gene is TRBV5-1, the J gene TRBJ2-5; TRBD2 matches 10 bases. This CDR3 is built from 16 residues. V shed 3 bases and J 9 bases; nucleotides not matched to a gene: 14. CDR1 is SGHRS, CDR2 YFSETQ, per germline. CDR3 loop: CASSSSLAGGRRAQYF. The CDR3 region has the DNA TGCGCCAGCAGCTCCTCTTTAGCGGGGGGCCGCAGGGCCCAGTACTTC.